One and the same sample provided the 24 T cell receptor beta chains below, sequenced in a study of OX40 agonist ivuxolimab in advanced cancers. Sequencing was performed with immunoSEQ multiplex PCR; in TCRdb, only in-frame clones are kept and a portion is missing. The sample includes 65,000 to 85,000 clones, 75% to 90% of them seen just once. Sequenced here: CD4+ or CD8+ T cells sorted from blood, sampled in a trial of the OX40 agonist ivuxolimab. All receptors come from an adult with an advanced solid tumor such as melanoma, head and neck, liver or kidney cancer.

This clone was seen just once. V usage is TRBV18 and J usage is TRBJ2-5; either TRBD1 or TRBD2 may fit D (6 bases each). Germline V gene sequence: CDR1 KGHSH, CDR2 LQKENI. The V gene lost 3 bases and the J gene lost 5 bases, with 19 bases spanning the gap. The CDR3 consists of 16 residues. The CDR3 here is CASSPEGRRGSETQYF. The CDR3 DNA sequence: TGTGCCAGCTCACCTGAGGGACGGAGGGGGTCGGAGACCCAGTACTTC.

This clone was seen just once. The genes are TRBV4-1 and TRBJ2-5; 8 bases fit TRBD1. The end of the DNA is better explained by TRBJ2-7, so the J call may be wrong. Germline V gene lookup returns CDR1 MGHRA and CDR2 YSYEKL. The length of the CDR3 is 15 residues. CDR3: CASSHDRGLTYEQYF. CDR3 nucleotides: TGCGCCAGCAGCCATGACAGGGGTTTGACCTACGAGCAGTACTTC.

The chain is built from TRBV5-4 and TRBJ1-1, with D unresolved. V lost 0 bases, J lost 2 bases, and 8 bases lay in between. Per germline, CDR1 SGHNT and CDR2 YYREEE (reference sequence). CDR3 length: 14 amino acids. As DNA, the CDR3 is TGTGCCAGCAGCTTGGACGCGGGAAACACTGAAGCTTTCTTT. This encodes CASSLDAGNTEAFF.

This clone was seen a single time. DNA of the CDR3: TGTGCCAGCAGCTCCGGGAACCCACGGGATGGCTACACCTTC. Its translation is CASSSGNPRDGYTF. The chain uses TRBV6-7 and TRBJ1-2; D uncertain. TRBV6-7 is an ORF for which the function is uncertain. The CDR3 extends over 14 amino acids. Trimming shortened V by 6 bases and J by 6 bases, and 17 bases separated the two germline ends.

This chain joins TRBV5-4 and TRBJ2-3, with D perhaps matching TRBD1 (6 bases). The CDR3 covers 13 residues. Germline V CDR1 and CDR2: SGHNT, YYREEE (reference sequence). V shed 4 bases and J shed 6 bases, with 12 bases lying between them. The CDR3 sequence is CASSPDRKDTQYF. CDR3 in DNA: TGTGCCAGCAGCCCCGACAGGAAGGATACGCAGTATTTT.

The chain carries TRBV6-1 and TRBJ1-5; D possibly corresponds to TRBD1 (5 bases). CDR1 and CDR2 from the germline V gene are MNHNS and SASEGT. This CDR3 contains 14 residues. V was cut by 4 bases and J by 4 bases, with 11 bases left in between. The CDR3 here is CASSVAGTNQPQHF. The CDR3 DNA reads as TGTGCCAGCAGTGTGGCGGGGACGAATCAGCCCCAGCATTTT.

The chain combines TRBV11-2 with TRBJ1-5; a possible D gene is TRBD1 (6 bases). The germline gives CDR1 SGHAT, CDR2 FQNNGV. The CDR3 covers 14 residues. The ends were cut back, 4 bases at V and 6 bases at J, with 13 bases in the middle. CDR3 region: CASSSQGVGQPQHF. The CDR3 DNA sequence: TGTGCCAGCAGCTCACAGGGAGTTGGTCAGCCCCAGCATTTT. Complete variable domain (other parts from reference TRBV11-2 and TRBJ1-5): EAGVAQSPRYKIIEKRQSVAFWCNPISGHATLYWYQQILGQGPKLLIQFQNNGVVDDSQLPKDRFSAERLKGVDSTLKIQPAKLEDSAVYLCASSSQGVGQPQHFGDGTRLSIL.

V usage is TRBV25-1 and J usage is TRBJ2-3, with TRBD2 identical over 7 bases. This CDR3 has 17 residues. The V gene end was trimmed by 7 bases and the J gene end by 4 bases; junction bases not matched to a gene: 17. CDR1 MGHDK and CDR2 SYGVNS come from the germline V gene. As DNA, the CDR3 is TGTGCCAGCACGTCTGTCGAAGCGGGGACCAATGCAGATACGCAGTATTTT. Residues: CASTSVEAGTNADTQYF.

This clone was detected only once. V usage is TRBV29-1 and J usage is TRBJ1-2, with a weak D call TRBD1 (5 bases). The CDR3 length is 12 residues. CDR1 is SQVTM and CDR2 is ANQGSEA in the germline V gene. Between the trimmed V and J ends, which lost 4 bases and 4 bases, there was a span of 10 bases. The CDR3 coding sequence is TGCAGCGTTGGTGGGCAGGGCTATGGCTACACCTTC. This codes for CSVGGQGYGYTF.

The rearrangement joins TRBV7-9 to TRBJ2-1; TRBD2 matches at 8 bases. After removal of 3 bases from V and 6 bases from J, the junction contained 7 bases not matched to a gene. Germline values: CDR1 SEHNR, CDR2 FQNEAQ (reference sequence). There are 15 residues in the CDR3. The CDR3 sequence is CASSFSGGALNEQFF. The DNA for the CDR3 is TGTGCCAGCAGCTTCAGCGGGGGCGCACTCAATGAGCAGTTCTTC.

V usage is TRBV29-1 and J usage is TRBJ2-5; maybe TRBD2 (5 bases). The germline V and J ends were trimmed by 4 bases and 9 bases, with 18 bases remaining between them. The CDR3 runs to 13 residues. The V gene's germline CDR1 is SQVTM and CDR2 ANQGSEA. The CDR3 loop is CSVAPDSTGAQYF. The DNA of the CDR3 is TGCAGCGTTGCCCCGGACTCGACCGGGGCCCAGTACTTC.

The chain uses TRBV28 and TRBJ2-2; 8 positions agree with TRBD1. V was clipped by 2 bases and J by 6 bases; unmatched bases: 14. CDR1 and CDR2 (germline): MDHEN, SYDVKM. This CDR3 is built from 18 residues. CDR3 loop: CASSLSRGTRGRAGELFF. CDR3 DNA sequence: TGTGCCAGCAGTTTAAGTCGCGGCACCAGGGGGCGCGCCGGGGAGCTGTTTTTT. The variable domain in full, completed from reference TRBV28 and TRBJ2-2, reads DVKVTQSSRYLVKRTGEKVFLECVQDMDHENMFWYRQDPGLGLRLIYFSYDVKMKEKGDIPEGYSVSREKKERFSLILESASTNQTSMYLCASSLSRGTRGRAGELFFGEGSRLTVL.

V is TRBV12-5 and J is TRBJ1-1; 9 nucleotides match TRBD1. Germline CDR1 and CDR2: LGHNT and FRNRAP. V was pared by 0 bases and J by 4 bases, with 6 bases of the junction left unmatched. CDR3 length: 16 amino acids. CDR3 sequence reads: CASGLVQGAQTTEAFF. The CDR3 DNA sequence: TGTGCTAGTGGTTTGGTACAGGGGGCGCAAACCACTGAAGCTTTCTTT.

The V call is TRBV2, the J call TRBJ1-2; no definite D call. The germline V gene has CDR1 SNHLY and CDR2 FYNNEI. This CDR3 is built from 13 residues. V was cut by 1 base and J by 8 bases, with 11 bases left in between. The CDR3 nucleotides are TGTGCCAGCAGTGAAGTATTGGATGGAGGCTACACCTTC. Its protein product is CASSEVLDGGYTF.

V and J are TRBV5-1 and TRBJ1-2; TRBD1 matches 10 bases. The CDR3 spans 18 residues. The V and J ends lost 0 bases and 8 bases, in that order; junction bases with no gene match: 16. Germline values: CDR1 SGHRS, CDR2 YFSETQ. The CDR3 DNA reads TGCGCCAGCAGCTTGGGGGTATCAGGGACAGGGGCTTTTGACGGCTACACCTTC. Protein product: CASSLGVSGTGAFDGYTF.

The CDR3: CASRQGVMVGGVNTEAFF. CDR3 nucleotides: TGTGCCAGCAGACAGGGGGTCATGGTTGGCGGAGTGAACACTGAAGCTTTCTTT. The gene calls are TRBV5-4 and TRBJ1-1, with 8 bases that match TRBD1. The V segment lost 5 bases and the J segment 0 bases; nucleotides outside the gene matches: 15. Germline loops: CDR1 SGHNT, CDR2 YYREEE (reference sequence). The CDR3 runs to 18 residues.

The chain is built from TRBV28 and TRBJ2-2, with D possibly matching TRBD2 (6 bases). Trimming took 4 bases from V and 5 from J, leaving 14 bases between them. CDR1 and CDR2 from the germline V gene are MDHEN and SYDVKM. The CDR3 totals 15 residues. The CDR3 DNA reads TGTGCCAGCAGTTCCTTTGCGGGGACGACCGGGGAGCTGTTTTTT. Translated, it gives CASSSFAGTTGELFF.

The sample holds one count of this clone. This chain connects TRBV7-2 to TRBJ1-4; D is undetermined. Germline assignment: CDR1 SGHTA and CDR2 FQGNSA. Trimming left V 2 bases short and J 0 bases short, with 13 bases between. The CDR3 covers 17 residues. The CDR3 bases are TGTGCCAGCAGCTTAAATATTGTTAGGGCAACTAATGAAAAACTGTTTTTT. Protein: CASSLNIVRATNEKLFF.

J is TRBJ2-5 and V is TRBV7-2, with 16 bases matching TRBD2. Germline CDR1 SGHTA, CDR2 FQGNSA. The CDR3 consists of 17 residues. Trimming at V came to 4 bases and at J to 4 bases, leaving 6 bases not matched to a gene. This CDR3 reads CASSWGLAGGRRETQYF. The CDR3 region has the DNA TGTGCCAGCAGCTGGGGACTAGCGGGGGGGCGGCGAGAGACCCAGTACTTC.

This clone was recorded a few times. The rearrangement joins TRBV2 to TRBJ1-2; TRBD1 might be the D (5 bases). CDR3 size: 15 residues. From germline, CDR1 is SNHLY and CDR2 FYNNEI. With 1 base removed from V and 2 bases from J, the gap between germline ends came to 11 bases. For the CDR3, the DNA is TGTGCCAGCAGTGAAGTAGTGGGGCCCAACTATGGCTACACCTTC. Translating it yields CASSEVVGPNYGYTF.

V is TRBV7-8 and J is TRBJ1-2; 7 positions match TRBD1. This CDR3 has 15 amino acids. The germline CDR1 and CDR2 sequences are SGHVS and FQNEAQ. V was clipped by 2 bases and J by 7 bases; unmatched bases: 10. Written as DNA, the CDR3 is TGTGCCAGCAGCTTAAGACAGGGCGATAGGGGTGGCTACACCTTC. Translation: CASSLRQGDRGGYTF.

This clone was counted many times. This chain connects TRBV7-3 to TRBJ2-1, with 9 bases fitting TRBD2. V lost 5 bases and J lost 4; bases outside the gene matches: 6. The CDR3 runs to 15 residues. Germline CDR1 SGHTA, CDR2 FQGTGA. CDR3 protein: CASSISGGPYNEQFF. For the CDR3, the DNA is TGTGCCAGCAGCATCAGCGGGGGGCCATACAATGAGCAGTTCTTC.

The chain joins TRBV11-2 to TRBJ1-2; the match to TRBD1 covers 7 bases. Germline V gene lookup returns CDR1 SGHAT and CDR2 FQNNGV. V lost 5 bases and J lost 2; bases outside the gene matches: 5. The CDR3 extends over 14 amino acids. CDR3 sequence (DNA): TGTGCCAGCAGCCCCTCGGGACAGAACTATGGCTACACCTTC. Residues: CASSPSGQNYGYTF.

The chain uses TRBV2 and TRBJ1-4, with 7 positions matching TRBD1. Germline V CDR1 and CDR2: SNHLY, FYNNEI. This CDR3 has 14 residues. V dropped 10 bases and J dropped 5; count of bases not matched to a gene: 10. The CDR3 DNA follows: TGTGCCACCCGGATGGGACAGCTAAATGAAAAACTGTTTTTT. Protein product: CATRMGQLNEKLFF.